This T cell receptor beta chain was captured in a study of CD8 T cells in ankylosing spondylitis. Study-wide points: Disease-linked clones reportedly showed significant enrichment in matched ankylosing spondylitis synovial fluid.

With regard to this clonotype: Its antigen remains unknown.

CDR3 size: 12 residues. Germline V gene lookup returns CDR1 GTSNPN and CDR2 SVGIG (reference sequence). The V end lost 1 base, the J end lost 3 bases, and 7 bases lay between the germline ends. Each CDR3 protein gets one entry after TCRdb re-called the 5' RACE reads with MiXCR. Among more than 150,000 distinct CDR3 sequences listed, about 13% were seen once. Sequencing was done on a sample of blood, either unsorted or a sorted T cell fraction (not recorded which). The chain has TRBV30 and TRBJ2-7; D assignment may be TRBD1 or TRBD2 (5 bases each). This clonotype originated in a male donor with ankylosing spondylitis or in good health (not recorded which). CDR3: CAWSGDGYEQYF. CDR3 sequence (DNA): TGTGCCTGGAGTGGGGACGGCTACGAGCAGTACTTC. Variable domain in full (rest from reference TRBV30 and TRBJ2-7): SQTIHQWPATLVQPVGSPLSLECTVEGTSNPNLYWYRQAAGRGLQLLFYSVGIGQISSEVPQNLSASRPQDRQFILSSKKLLLSDSGFYLCAWSGDGYEQYFGPGTRLTVT.